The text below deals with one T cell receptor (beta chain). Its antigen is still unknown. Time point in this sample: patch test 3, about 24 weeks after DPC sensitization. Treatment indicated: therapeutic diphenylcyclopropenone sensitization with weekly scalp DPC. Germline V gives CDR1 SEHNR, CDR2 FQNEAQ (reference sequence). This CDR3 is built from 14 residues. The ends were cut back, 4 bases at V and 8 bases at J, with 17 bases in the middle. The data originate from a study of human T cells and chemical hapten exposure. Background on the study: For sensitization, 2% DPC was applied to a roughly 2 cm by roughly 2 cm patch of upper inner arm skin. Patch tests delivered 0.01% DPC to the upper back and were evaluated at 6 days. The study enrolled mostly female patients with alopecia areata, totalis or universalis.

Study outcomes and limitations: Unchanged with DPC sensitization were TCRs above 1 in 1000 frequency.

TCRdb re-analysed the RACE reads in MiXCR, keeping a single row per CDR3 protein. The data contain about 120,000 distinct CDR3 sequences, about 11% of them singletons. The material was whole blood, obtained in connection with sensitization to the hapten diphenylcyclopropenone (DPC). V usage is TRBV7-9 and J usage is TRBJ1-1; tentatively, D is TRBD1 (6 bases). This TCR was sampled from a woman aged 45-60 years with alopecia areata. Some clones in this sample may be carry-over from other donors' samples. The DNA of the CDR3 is TGTGCCAGCAGCTCCGGCTTTGGGGGCGGGGAAGCTTTCTTT. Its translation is CASSSGFGGGEAFF.